Listed below are T cell receptor beta chains from one sample, sequenced in a study of T cells after yellow fever vaccination. TCRdb itself ran the 5' RACE reads through MiXCR, one entry per CDR3 protein. Here the sample spans hundreds of thousands of distinct CDR3 sequences, roughly 17% being singletons. The sequencing used PBMCs, collected 5 days after the first yellow fever vaccination. Source of these receptors: a man aged 18-30 years who received the YFV17D yellow fever vaccine. Each CDR3 is given with its conserved first and last residue. The D gene is left open where the match is weak. The size of a clone is reported for some rows only, either as once, few or many, or as a class for expanded clones.

TRBJ2-3 | TRBV11-1 | 15 | few | . | CASSSGTLGPDTQYF | TGTGCCAGCAGCTCCGGGACTTTGGGGCCAGATACGCAGTATTTT
TRBJ2-1 | TRBV7-2 | 16 | . | . | CASSGASTVYNNEQFF | TGTGCCAGCAGCGGGGCTTCGACAGTCTACAACAATGAGCAGTTCTTC
TRBJ2-5 | TRBV20-1 | 15 | . | . | CSAPSGDSRGGTQYF | TGCAGTGCTCCCTCGGGAGACTCAAGAGGGGGGACCCAGTACTTC
TRBJ2-5 | TRBV4-1 | 15 | few | . | CASSQVGLLGETQYF | TGCGCCAGCAGCCAAGTAGGGCTGCTCGGGGAGACCCAGTACTTC
TRBJ2-1 | TRBV7-9 | 17 | few | . | CASSLAAYYGRYNEQFF | TGTGCCAGCAGCTTAGCGGCTTACTACGGGCGGTACAATGAGCAGTTCTTC
TRBJ1-4 | TRBV10-3 | 15 | . | . | CAISESRGRDEKLFF | TGTGCCATCAGTGAGTCGCGGGGGAGGGACGAAAAACTGTTTTTT
TRBJ1-5 | TRBV7-8 | 19 | . | . | CASSLSSEPWSLSNQPQHF | TGTGCCAGCAGCTTAAGTAGCGAGCCGTGGTCTCTTAGCAATCAGCCCCAGCATTTT
TRBJ1-5 | TRBV4-1 | 17 | few | . | CASSPGRAFNSNQPQHF | TGCGCCAGTTCTCCGGGACGGGCCTTTAATAGCAATCAGCCCCAGCATTTT
TRBJ1-1 | TRBV24-1 | 17 | . | TRBD1 | CATSDEPDRDDYTEAFF | TGTGCCACCAGTGATGAACCTGACAGGGATGATTACACTGAAGCTTTCTTT
TRBJ2-2 | TRBV5-1 | 15 | . | . | CASSFDGGSTGELFF | TGCGCCAGCAGCTTTGACGGGGGTTCCACCGGGGAGCTGTTTTTT